This T cell receptor beta chain was documented in a study of identifying expanded T cells in peripheral blood. General study points: Variance in clone template counts between approximately two-week samples significantly increased with total template count across all healthy donors.

This clone was found a few times. Its cognate antigen is unknown. This CDR3 contains 15 residues. Germline CDR1 SGHNT, CDR2 YYREEE (reference sequence). V lost 3 bases to trimming and J lost 8 bases; unmatched junction nucleotides: 9. Healthy donors had no documented immune events, such as infections, while sampled. Repertoires were generated with immunoSEQ multiplex PCR, while TCRdb's copy carries only in-frame clones and drops some. Of 90,000 to 100,000 clones detected, roughly 87% appear once; the ten largest clones hold approximately 6%. The V and J genes are TRBV5-4 and TRBJ2-1, with 9 bases matching TRBD2. Sequenced input: blood. This sequence originates from a person aged 18 to 75 in good health. The CDR3 DNA sequence: TGTGCCAGCAGCTCCCTAGCGGGAAGTTTGGATGAGCAGTTCTTC. Its protein product is CASSSLAGSLDEQFF.